This entry concerns a single T cell receptor beta chain. Its specificity is unknown. The protocol was immunoSEQ multiplex PCR, while the TCRdb copy is restricted to in-frame clones and leaves out a portion. The sample contains 35,000 to 55,000 clones, over 60% of which appear only once. Treatment of patients with chemo-refractory metastatic non-small-cell lung cancer consisted of focal radiation plus CTLA-4 blockade with ipilimumab. This specimen comes from a study of radiotherapy plus CTLA-4 blockade in lung cancer. Study details: Overall, about 19% of patients showed an objective response, while 25% to 35% attained disease control. Points from the study as a whole: Clones of tumor-derived TCRs expanded in blood after radiotherapy plus ipilimumab. Interferon-beta, together with early blood T cell clone dynamics, reportedly best predicted response.

Germline V gene data show CDR1 as MNHEY and CDR2 as SVGAGI. Trimming left V 0 bases short and J 1 base short, with 12 bases between. This CDR3 contains 16 residues. The sequence derives from a human donor with non-small cell lung cancer whose response to radiotherapy plus ipilimumab could not be evaluated. The sample consisted of peripheral blood, taken from a patient treated with radiotherapy plus ipilimumab. The chain links TRBV6-5 to TRBJ1-1, with a weak D call TRBD1 (6 bases). The CDR3 DNA sequence: TGTGCCAGCAGTTACTCGCGGGGGGCTTCGAACACTGAAGCTTTCTTT. Encoded protein: CASSYSRGASNTEAFF.